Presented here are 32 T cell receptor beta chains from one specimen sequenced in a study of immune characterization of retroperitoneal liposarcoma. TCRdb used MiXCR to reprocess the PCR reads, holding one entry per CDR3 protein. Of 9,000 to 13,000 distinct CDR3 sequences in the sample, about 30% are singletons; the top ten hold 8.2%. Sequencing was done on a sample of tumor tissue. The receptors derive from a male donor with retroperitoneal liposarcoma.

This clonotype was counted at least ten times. This CDR3 reads CASSPDSGRYNEQYF. The CDR3 DNA reads as TGTGCCAGCAGCCCAGATAGCGGGAGGTACAATGAGCAGTACTTC. The rearrangement joins TRBV7-2 to TRBJ2-4; 10 positions agree with TRBD2. Germline V gene data show CDR1 as SGHTA and CDR2 as FQGNSA. V was clipped by 5 bases and J by 13 bases; unmatched bases: 14. The CDR3 is 15 amino acids.

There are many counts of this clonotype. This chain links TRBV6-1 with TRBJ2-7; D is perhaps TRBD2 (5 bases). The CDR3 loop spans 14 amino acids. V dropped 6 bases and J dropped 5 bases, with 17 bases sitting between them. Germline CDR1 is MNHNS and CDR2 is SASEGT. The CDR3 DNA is TGTGCCAGCAGCCCTCGTGGAGGTTTCCACGAGCAGTACTTC. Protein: CASSPRGGFHEQYF.

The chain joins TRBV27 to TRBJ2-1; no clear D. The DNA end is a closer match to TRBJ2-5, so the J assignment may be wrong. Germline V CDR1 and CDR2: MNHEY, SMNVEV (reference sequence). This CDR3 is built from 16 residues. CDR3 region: CASSLSPDTSSQTQYF. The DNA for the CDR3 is TGTGCCAGCAGTTTATCCCCCGACACATCAAGTCAGACCCAGTACTTC.

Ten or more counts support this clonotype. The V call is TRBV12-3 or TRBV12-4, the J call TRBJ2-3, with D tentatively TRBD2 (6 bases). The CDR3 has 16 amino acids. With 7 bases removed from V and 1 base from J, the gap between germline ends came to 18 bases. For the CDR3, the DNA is TGTGCCAGCAACAAGATTGGGCTAGCGCGCACAGATACGCAGTATTTT. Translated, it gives CASNKIGLARTDTQYF.

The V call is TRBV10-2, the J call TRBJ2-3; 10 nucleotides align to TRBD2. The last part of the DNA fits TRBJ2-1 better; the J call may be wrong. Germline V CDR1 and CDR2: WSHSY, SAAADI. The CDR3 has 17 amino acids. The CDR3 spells CASSESRSGGSRETQFF. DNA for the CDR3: TGCGCCAGCAGTGAGTCCCGTAGCGGGGGGTCCCGGGAGACCCAGTTCTTC.

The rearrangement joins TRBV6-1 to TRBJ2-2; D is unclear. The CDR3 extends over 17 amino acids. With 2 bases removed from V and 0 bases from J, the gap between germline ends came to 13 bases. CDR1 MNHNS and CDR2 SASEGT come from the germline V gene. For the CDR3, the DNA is TGTGCCAGCAGTGAACGGCGGATACCAGCGAACACCGGGGAGCTGTTTTTT. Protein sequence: CASSERRIPANTGELFF.

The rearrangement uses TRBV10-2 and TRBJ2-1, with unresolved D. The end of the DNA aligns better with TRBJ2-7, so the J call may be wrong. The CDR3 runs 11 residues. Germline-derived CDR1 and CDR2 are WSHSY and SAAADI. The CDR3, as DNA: TGCGCCAGCAGTACTCTAAGCGAGCAGTACTTC. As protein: CASSTLSEQYF.

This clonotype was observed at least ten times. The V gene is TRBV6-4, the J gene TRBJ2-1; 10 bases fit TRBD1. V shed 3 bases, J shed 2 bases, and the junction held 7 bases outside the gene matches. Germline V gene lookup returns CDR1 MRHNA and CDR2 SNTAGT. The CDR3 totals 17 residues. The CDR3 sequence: CASSDTGTGDPYNEQFF. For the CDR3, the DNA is TGTGCCAGCAGTGATACCGGGACAGGGGATCCCTACAATGAGCAGTTCTTC.

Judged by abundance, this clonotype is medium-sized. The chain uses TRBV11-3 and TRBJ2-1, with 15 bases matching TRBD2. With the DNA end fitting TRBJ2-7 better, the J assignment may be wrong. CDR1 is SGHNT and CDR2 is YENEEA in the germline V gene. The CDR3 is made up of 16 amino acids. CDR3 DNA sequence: TGTGCCAGCAGCTTAATCGGACTAGCGGGAGGGAATGAGCAGTACTTC. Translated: CASSLIGLAGGNEQYF.

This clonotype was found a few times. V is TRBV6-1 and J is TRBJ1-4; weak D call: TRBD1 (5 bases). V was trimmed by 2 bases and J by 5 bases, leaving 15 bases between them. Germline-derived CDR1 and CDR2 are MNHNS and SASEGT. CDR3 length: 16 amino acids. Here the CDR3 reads CASSEFGGGVNEKLFF. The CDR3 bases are TGTGCCAGCAGTGAATTCGGGGGGGGGGTAAATGAAAAACTGTTTTTT.

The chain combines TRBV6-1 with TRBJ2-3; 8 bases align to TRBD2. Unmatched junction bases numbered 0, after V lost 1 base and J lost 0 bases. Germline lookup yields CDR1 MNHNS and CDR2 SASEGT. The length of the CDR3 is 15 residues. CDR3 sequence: CASSEERGSTDTQYF. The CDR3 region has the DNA TGTGCCAGCAGTGAAGAGCGGGGGAGCACAGATACGCAGTATTTT.

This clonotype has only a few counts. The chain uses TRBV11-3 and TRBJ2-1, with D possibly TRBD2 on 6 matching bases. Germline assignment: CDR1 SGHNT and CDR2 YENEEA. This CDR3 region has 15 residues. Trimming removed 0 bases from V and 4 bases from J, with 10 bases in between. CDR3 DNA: TGTGCCAGCAGCTTAGACGGAGGGAGATACAATGAGCAGTTCTTC. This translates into CASSLDGGRYNEQFF.

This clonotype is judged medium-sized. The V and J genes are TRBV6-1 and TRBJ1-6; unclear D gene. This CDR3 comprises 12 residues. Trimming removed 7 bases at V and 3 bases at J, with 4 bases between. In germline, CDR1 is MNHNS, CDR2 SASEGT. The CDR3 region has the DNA TGTGCCAGCAACGACTATAATTCACCCCTCCACTTT. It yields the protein CASNDYNSPLHF.

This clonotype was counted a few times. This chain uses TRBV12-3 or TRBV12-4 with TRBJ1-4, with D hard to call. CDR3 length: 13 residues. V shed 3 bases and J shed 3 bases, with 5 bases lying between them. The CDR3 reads CASSFDSNEKLFF. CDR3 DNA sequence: TGTGCCAGCAGTTTCGATTCTAATGAAAAACTGTTTTTT.

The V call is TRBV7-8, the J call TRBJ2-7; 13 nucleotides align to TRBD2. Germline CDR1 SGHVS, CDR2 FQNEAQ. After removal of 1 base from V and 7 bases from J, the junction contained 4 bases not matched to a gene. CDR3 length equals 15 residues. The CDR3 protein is CASSLGLAGGGEQYF. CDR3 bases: TGTGCCAGCAGCTTAGGACTAGCGGGAGGCGGAGAGCAGTACTTC.

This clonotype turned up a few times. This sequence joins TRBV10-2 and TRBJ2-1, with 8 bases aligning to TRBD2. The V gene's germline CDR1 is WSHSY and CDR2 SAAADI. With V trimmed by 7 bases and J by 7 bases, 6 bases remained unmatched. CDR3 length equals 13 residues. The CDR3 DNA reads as TGCGCCAGCATCAGCGGGAGTATGAATGAGCAGTTCTTC. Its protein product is CASISGSMNEQFF.

The CDR3 protein is CASSRQPTSRQTGELFF. Here the CDR3 DNA reads TGTGCCAGCAGCCGCCAGCCCACTAGCCGACAAACCGGGGAGCTGTTTTTT. The chain has TRBV7-2 and TRBJ2-2; D is perhaps TRBD2 (6 bases). The CDR3 length is 17 residues. V shed 5 bases and J shed 5 bases, with 21 bases lying between them. Germline V lookup: CDR1 SGHTA, CDR2 FQGNSA.

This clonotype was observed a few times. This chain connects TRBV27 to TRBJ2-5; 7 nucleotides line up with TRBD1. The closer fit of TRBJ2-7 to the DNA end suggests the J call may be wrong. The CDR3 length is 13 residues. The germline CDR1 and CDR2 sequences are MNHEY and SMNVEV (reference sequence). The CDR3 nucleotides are TGTGCCAGCATCGGGACAGTCTCCTACGAGCAGTACTTC. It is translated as CASIGTVSYEQYF.

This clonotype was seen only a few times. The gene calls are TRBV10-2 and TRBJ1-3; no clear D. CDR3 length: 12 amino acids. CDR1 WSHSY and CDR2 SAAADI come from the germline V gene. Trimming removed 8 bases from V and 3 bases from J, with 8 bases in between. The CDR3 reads CASGGYGNTIYF. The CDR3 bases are TGCGCCAGCGGTGGCTATGGAAACACCATATATTTT.

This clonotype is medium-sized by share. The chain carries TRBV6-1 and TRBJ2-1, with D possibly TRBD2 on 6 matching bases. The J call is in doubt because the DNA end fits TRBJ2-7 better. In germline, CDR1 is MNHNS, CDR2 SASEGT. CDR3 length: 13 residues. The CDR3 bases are TGTGCCAGCAGCACTTTCCGGGGGAATGAGCAGTACTTC. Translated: CASSTFRGNEQYF.

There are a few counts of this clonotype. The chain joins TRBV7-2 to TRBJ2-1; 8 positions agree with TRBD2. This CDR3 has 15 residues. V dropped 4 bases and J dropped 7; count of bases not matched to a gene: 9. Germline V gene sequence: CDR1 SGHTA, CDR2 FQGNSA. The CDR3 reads CASSSGGGSGNEQFF. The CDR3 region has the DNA TGTGCCAGCAGCTCCGGCGGGGGGTCAGGGAATGAGCAGTTCTTC.

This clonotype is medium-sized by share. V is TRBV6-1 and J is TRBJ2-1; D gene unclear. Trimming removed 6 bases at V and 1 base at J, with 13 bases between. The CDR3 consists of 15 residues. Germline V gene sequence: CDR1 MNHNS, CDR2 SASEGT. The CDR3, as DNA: TGTGCCAGCAGGTCGTGGGTTAGTTCCTACAATGAGCAGTTCTTC. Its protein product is CASRSWVSSYNEQFF.

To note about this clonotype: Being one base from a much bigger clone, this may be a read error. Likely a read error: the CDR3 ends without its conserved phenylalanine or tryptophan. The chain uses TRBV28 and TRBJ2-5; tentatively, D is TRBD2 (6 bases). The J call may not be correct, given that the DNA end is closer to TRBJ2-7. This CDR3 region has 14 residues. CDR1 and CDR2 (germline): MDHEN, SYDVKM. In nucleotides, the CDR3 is TGTGCCAGCCGCTACCGAATGGGGGGCTACGAGCAGTACTGC. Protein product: CASRYRMGGYEQYC.

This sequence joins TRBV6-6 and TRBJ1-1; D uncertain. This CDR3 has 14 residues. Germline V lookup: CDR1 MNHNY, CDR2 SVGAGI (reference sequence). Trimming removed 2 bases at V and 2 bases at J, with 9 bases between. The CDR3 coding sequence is TGTGCCAGCAGTTACAGGATCACAAACACTGAAGCTTTCTTT. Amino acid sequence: CASSYRITNTEAFF.

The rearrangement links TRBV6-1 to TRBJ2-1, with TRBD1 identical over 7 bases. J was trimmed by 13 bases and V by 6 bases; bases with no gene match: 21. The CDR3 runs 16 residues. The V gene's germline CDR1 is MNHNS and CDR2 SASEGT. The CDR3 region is CASRRVGQAGKETQFF. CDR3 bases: TGTGCCAGCAGAAGGGTAGGACAGGCGGGTAAAGAGACCCAGTTCTTC.

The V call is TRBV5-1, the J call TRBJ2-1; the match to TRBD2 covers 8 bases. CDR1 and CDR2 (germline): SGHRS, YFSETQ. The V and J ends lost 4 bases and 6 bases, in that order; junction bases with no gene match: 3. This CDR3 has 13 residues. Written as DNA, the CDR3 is TGCGCCAGCAGCGCGGGGACTAGCAATGAGCAGTTCTTC. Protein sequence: CASSAGTSNEQFF.

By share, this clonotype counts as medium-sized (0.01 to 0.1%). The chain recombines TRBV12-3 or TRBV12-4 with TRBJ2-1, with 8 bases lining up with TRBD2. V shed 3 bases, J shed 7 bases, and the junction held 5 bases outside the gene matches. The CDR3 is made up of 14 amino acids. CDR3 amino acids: CASSLLSGRNEQFF. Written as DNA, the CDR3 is TGTGCCAGCAGTTTGTTGAGCGGGAGAAATGAGCAGTTCTTC.

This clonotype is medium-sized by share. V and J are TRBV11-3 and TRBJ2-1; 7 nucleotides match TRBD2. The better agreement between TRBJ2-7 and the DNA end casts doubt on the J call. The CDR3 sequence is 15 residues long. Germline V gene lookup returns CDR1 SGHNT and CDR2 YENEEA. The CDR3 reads CASSRGGEPYNEQYF. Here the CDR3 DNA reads TGTGCCAGCAGCCGCGGGGGAGAACCCTACAATGAGCAGTACTTC.

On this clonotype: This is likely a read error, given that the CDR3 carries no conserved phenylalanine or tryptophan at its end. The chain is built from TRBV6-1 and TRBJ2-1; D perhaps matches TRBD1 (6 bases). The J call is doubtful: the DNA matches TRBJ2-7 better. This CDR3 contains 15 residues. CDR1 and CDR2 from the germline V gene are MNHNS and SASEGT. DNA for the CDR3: TGTGCCAGCAGCCACAGGGCAGAGGTATCCTACGAGCAGTACTCC. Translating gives CASSHRAEVSYEQYS.

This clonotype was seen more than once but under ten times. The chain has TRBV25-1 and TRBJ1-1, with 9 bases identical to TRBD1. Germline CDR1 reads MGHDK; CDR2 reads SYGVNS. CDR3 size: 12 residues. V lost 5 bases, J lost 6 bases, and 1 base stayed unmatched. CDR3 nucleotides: TGTGCCAGCAGTACAGGGGGCTCTGAAGCTTTCTTT. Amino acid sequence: CASSTGGSEAFF.

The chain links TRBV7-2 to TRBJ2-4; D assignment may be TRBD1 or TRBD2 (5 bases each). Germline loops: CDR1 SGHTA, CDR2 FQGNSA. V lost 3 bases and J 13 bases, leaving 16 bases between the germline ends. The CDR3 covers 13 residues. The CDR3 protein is CASSLGPDNEQYF. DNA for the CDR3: TGTGCCAGCAGCTTGGGACCTGACAATGAGCAGTACTTC. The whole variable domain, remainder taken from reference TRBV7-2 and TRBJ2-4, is GAGVSQSPSNKVTEKGKDVELRCDPISGHTALYWYRQSLGQGLEFLIYFQGNSAPDKSGLPSDRFSAERTGGSVSTLTIQRTQQEDSAVYLCASSLGPDNEQYFGAGTRLSVL.

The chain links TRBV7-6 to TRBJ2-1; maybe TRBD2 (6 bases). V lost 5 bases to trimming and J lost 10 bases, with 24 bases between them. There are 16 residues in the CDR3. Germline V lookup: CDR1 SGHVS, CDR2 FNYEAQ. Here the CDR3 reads CASSPRLGLHLYEQFF. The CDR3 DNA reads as TGTGCCAGCAGCCCAAGACTGGGACTCCACTTATACGAGCAGTTCTTC.